Shown below are 27 T cell receptor beta chains from a single sample sequenced in a study of T cells in Graves' hyperthyroidism and ophthalmopathy. TCR beta CDR3 regions were amplified from RNA. The HTBI set primed first-round TCR CDR3 RT-PCR. MiXCR, run by TCRdb on the multiplex PCR reads, gives a single entry per CDR3 protein. The repertoire holds about 570,000 distinct CDR3 sequences, with approximately 44% as singletons. Source material: peripheral blood or thyroid tissue (not recorded which). Receptor source: an adult woman with Graves' disease, either hyperthyroidism or ophthalmopathy (not recorded which).

At least ten counts were recorded for this clonotype. The gene calls are TRBV2 and TRBJ2-5; TRBD2 agrees at 7 bases. Germline V gene sequence: CDR1 SNHLY, CDR2 FYNNEI. This CDR3 is built from 16 residues. Germline trimming cut 2 bases from V and 0 bases from J; bases unmatched to any gene: 6. The CDR3 spells CASSEQAGVYQETQYF. CDR3 nucleotide sequence: TGTGCCAGCAGTGAACAGGCGGGGGTCTACCAAGAGACCCAGTACTTC.

V is TRBV20-1 and J is TRBJ1-2; 10 nucleotides line up with TRBD1. The CDR3 runs to 18 residues. In germline, CDR1 is DFQATT, CDR2 SNEGSKA (reference sequence). J lost 0 bases, V lost 4 bases, and 14 bases had no gene match. CDR3 sequence: CSATYTGQGTKANYGYTF. The DNA for the CDR3 is TGCAGTGCTACGTATACGGGACAGGGGACAAAAGCTAACTATGGCTACACCTTC.

The rearrangement joins TRBV9 to TRBJ1-6; D ambiguous. V was pared by 0 bases and J by 11 bases, with 15 bases between. Germline CDR1 reads SGDLS; CDR2 reads YYNGEE. CDR3 length equals 15 residues. This CDR3 reads CASSVGDVRVTPLHF. The DNA for the CDR3 is TGTGCCAGCAGCGTAGGCGACGTAAGGGTAACACCCCTCCACTTT. The whole variable domain, remainder taken from reference TRBV9 and TRBJ1-6, is DSGVTQTPKHLITATGQRVTLRCSPRSGDLSVYWYQQSLDQGLQFLIQYYNGEERAKGNILERFSAQQFPDLHSELNLSSLELGDSALYFCASSVGDVRVTPLHFGNGTRLTVT.

This clonotype was seen many times. The chain joins TRBV6-1 to TRBJ2-3, with TRBD2 matching 11 bases. This CDR3 is built from 15 residues. Unmatched junction bases numbered 3, after V lost 7 bases and J lost 0 bases. Germline CDR1 and CDR2: MNHNS and SASEGT. The DNA for the CDR3 is TGTGCCAGCACCCGACTAGCGGGAAGCACAGATACGCAGTATTTT. It encodes CASTRLAGSTDTQYF.

Comment on this clonotype: The junction differs from germline at one of its ends, possibly a read error. This chain joins TRBV2 and TRBJ2-5, with 9 bases fitting TRBD2. The CDR3 length is 16 residues. In germline, CDR1 is SNHLY, CDR2 FYNNEI. CDR3 in DNA: TGTGCCTGCAGTGCCCACCCCCTGCGGGAGGGAGTGACCCAGTACTTC. Translating gives CACSAHPLREGVTQYF.

The V and J genes are TRBV7-2 and TRBJ1-5, with 8 bases matching TRBD1. J gave up 5 bases and V 4 bases, and 7 bases lay outside the gene matches. Per germline, CDR1 SGHTA and CDR2 FQGNSA. The CDR3 covers 15 residues. CDR3 loop: CASSSDRVGDQPQHF. The CDR3 coding sequence is TGTGCCAGCAGCTCGGACAGGGTTGGCGATCAGCCCCAGCATTTT.

The V gene is TRBV27, the J gene TRBJ2-6; D is uncertain. Germline CDR1 and CDR2: MNHEY and SMNVEV (reference sequence). The V end was cut by 2 bases, the J end by 0 bases, with 11 bases between. The CDR3 length is 17 residues. Written as DNA, the CDR3 is TGTGCCAGCAGTTTAGTGGGCGACCCCTCTGGGGCCAACGTCCTGACTTTC. This encodes CASSLVGDPSGANVLTF.

The chain joins TRBV14 to TRBJ1-1; 7 bases are a match to TRBD1. The CDR3 length is 18 residues. CDR1 is SGHDN, CDR2 FVKESK, per germline. The J segment lost 0 bases and the V segment lost 0 bases, leaving 10 bases of the junction unmatched. The CDR3 nucleotides read TGTGCCAGCAGCCAAGATAGTTCGGGACAGTATTTGAACACTGAAGCTTTCTTT. This sequence encodes CASSQDSSGQYLNTEAFF. The full variable domain, with the rest looked up from reference TRBV14 and TRBJ1-1, is EAGVTQFPSHSVIEKGQTVTLRCDPISGHDNLYWYRRVMGKEIKFLLHFVKESKQDESGMPNNRFLAERTGGTYSTLKVQPAELEDSGVYFCASSQDSSGQYLNTEAFFGQGTRLTVV.

The sample holds many counts of this clonotype. The chain recombines TRBV20-1 with TRBJ2-7; unclear D gene. V lost 5 bases to trimming and J lost 3 bases, with 20 bases between them. Germline assignment: CDR1 DFQATT and CDR2 SNEGSKA (reference sequence). The CDR3 contains 15 residues. The CDR3 nucleotides read TGCAGTGCTCGAAAAGCCAGCGAGGCAAACTACGAGCAGTACTTC. Amino acid sequence: CSARKASEANYEQYF.

V is TRBV11-2 and J is TRBJ2-7; D is possibly TRBD1 (5 bases). V lost 0 bases and J lost 7, with 13 bases in between. The CDR3 sequence is 14 residues long. Germline lookup yields CDR1 SGHAT and CDR2 FQNNGV. For the CDR3, the DNA is TGTGCCAGCAGCTTAGAGATCAGGGCGCGGGAGCAGTACTTC. Protein product: CASSLEIRAREQYF.

This clonotype was recorded once. This sequence joins TRBV7-2 and TRBJ1-2; 9 bases line up with TRBD1. V was clipped by 3 bases and J by 5 bases; unmatched bases: 10. The germline gives CDR1 SGHTA, CDR2 FQGNSA. There are 16 residues in the CDR3. In DNA form, the CDR3 reads TGTGCCAGCAGCTTTCGTGGGACAGGGACTGGTTATGGCTACACCTTC. Protein: CASSFRGTGTGYGYTF.

V and J are TRBV29-1 and TRBJ1-2; 8 nucleotides match TRBD1. The CDR3 sequence is 11 residues long. The germline gives CDR1 SQVTM, CDR2 ANQGSEA. The V and J ends lost 8 bases and 8 bases, in that order; junction bases with no gene match: 7. The CDR3 DNA reads as TGCAGCCCCGGACAGGGTTGGGGCTACACCTTC. Residues: CSPGQGWGYTF.

J is TRBJ1-6 and V is TRBV7-2; D gene uncertain. The length of the CDR3 is 15 residues. The V gene's germline CDR1 is SGHTA and CDR2 FQGNSA. CDR3 in amino acids: CARDPEGNDNSPLHF. CDR3 bases: TGTGCTAGAGATCCGGAGGGAAACGATAATTCACCCCTCCACTTT.

This clonotype appeared many times. The V gene is TRBV20-1, the J gene TRBJ1-2; no definite D call. The CDR3 runs 12 residues. Germline V CDR1 and CDR2: DFQATT, SNEGSKA (reference sequence). V lost 4 bases, J lost 3 bases, and 9 bases lay in between. CDR3 region: CSATRIYYGYTF. As DNA, the CDR3 is TGCAGTGCTACCCGTATTTACTATGGCTACACCTTC.

This clonotype has at least ten counts. The V call is TRBV5-5, the J call TRBJ1-4; D is ambiguous. CDR3 length equals 13 residues. Germline loops: CDR1 SGHKS, CDR2 YYEKEE (reference sequence). The germline V and J ends were trimmed by 1 base and 8 bases, with 9 bases remaining between them. The CDR3 coding sequence is TGTGCCAGCAGCTTGATCAGTGGAGAAAAACTGTTTTTT. Protein product: CASSLISGEKLFF.

This clonotype has a count of ten or more. The chain couples TRBV7-8 to TRBJ1-3; D unresolved. V lost 6 bases and J lost 4, with 16 bases in between. The CDR3 consists of 15 residues. Per germline, CDR1 SGHVS and CDR2 FQNEAQ. The CDR3 is CASSRGFREGNTIYF. The DNA of the CDR3 is TGTGCCAGCAGTCGAGGGTTTAGGGAGGGAAACACCATATATTTT.

The rearrangement joins TRBV20-1 to TRBJ1-5; D perhaps matches TRBD1 (5 bases). Between the trimmed V and J ends, which lost 4 bases and 0 bases, there was a span of 10 bases. Germline V lookup: CDR1 DFQATT, CDR2 SNEGSKA (reference sequence). CDR3 length: 14 amino acids. CDR3 amino acids: CSAKDKYSNQPQHF. The CDR3 DNA sequence: TGCAGTGCTAAGGACAAGTATAGCAATCAGCCCCAGCATTTT.

This clonotype appeared many times. V and J are TRBV6-6 and TRBJ1-5; 9 bases are shared with TRBD1. Germline CDR1 MNHNY, CDR2 SVGAGI (reference sequence). This CDR3 spans 15 amino acids. V was pared by 5 bases and J by 6 bases, with 8 bases of the junction left unmatched. CDR3 sequence: CASSHRTGDGQPQHF. The CDR3 DNA follows: TGTGCCAGCAGTCACCGGACAGGGGACGGTCAGCCCCAGCATTTT.

This chain links TRBV20-1 with TRBJ1-1; D remains unclear. The germline gives CDR1 DFQATT, CDR2 SNEGSKA (reference sequence). This CDR3 comprises 13 residues. Trimming left V 5 bases short and J 5 bases short, with 15 bases between. This chain's CDR3 is CSAWVLGDTEAFF. Here the CDR3 DNA reads TGCAGTGCTTGGGTTTTGGGTGATACTGAAGCTTTCTTT.

This clonotype was counted many times. The chain joins TRBV5-5 to TRBJ1-5; TRBD1 agrees at 8 bases. Germline-derived CDR1 and CDR2 are SGHKS and YYEKEE (reference sequence). The CDR3 has 14 amino acids. The junction had 7 bases not matched to a gene; V was cut back by 4 bases and J by 7 bases. Here the CDR3 DNA reads TGTGCCAGCAGCATGCGGGACAGGACCCAGCCCCAGCATTTT. Encoded protein: CASSMRDRTQPQHF.

This chain links TRBV19 with TRBJ1-2; the match to TRBD1 covers 7 bases. V lost 7 bases to trimming and J lost 8 bases; unmatched junction nucleotides: 10. This CDR3 is 13 amino acids long. Germline loops: CDR1 LNHDA, CDR2 SQIVND (reference sequence). The chain's CDR3 is CASTRGQVDGYTF. The CDR3 DNA reads as TGTGCCAGTACGCGAGGACAGGTGGACGGCTACACCTTC.

The CDR3 protein is CASRRAGGGGYTF. As DNA, the CDR3 is TGTGCCAGCAGGAGGGCAGGGGGCGGGGGCTACACCTTC. V gene TRBV2 combines with J gene TRBJ1-2, with 8 bases identical to TRBD1. This CDR3 spans 13 amino acids. After removal of 6 bases from V and 8 bases from J, the junction contained 8 bases not matched to a gene. Germline V lookup: CDR1 SNHLY, CDR2 FYNNEI.

The genes are TRBV5-1 and TRBJ2-1; maybe TRBD1 (6 bases). The CDR3 has 15 residues. Looked up from germline, CDR1 is SGHRS and CDR2 is YFSETQ. V lost 0 bases and J lost 4, with 11 bases in between. Here the CDR3 DNA reads TGCGCCAGCAGCTTGGGGGTGACAGGTTACAATGAGCAGTTCTTC. Encoded protein: CASSLGVTGYNEQFF.

This clonotype was counted at least ten times. The chain has TRBV19 and TRBJ1-5, with D perhaps TRBD1 (5 bases). Trimming left V 0 bases short and J 4 bases short, with 7 bases between. Germline V gene data show CDR1 as LNHDA and CDR2 as SQIVND (reference sequence). CDR3 length: 14 residues. The CDR3 coding sequence is TGTGCCAGTAGTATAGATCGGGGGAATCAGCCCCAGCATTTT. Translated, it gives CASSIDRGNQPQHF.

This clonotype showed up just a few times. CDR3 sequence (DNA): TGCAGCGTTGTGACAGGGGGGAGCTCCTACGAGCAGTACTTC. Translating gives CSVVTGGSSYEQYF. The V and J genes are TRBV29-1 and TRBJ2-7; 9 nucleotides align to TRBD1. This CDR3 contains 14 residues. The germline V gene has CDR1 SQVTM and CDR2 ANQGSEA. J was trimmed by 0 bases and V by 4 bases; bases with no gene match: 4.

J is TRBJ1-1 and V is TRBV28; D might be TRBD1 (5 bases). V gave up 7 bases and J gave up 2 bases, with 14 bases separating them. Germline CDR1 is MDHEN and CDR2 is SYDVKM. This CDR3 has 14 residues. The CDR3 DNA follows: TGTGCCAGCATACGTCCGGGGCTAAACACTGAAGCTTTCTTT. Translated, it gives CASIRPGLNTEAFF.

V is TRBV2 and J is TRBJ2-1; tentative D call: TRBD1 (5 bases). CDR1 SNHLY and CDR2 FYNNEI come from the germline V gene. CDR3 length: 14 residues. V was cut by 1 base and J by 9 bases, with 13 bases left in between. The CDR3 DNA is TGTGCCAGCAGTGAAGGACAGTCCTGGGGTGAGCAGTTCTTC. This sequence encodes CASSEGQSWGEQFF.